Listed below are T cell receptor beta chains from one sample, sequenced in a study of T cells in Graves' hyperthyroidism and ophthalmopathy. TCRdb re-called the multiplex PCR reads through MiXCR, storing one row per CDR3 protein. The table includes hundreds of thousands of distinct CDR3 sequences, 46% detected once. The sample comprised peripheral blood or thyroid tissue (not recorded which). Receptor source: a woman aged 18-29 years with Graves' hyperthyroidism. CDR3s include the opening cysteine and the closing phenylalanine or tryptophan. Fields, in order: clone size, V gene, D gene, J gene, CDR3 DNA, CDR3 protein. D genes are given only for firm matches. Clone size is stated in some rows and not others, as once, few, many or a class when expanded.

>NA|TRBV2|NA|TRBJ1-1
TGTGCCAGCAGCCACAACCCACAGGGAAACACTGAAGCTTTCTTT
CASSHNPQGNTEAFF
>NA|TRBV7-8|NA|TRBJ1-1
TGTGCCAGCAGCTTGGGGGGGGGGAGCACTGAAGCTTTCTTT
CASSLGGGSTEAFF
>many|TRBV7-2|NA|TRBJ1-2
TGTGCCATCCGTCTCGACCTGGGGATTTCCTCGGGCTACACCTTC
CAIRLDLGISSGYTF
>NA|TRBV20-1|NA|TRBJ1-2
TGCAGTGCTACTGCGAGGAAAAGGGGCTACACCTTC
CSATARKRGYTF
>NA|TRBV7-8|NA|TRBJ2-7
TGTGCCAGCAGCTTAGAAAGCTTGTTGGCGAGCTACGAGCAGTACTTC
CASSLESLLASYEQYF
>once|TRBV2|TRBD1|TRBJ2-5
TGTGCCACCAGAGCCTCGGGACAGGCGGTAGAGACCCAGTACTTC
CATRASGQAVETQYF
>NA|TRBV6-1|TRBD1|TRBJ1-5
TGTGCCAGCAGCACCGACAGGGGGAGCAATCAGCCCCAGCATTTT
CASSTDRGSNQPQHF
>many|TRBV6-6|NA|TRBJ1-3
TGTGCCAGCGTTGGCGACACCATATATTTT
CASVGDTIYF
>NA|TRBV12-3/TRBV12-4|NA|TRBJ2-5
TGTGCCAGCAGTAGTGGAGAAGGGGGGACCCAGTACTTC
CASSSGEGGTQYF
>few|TRBV7-9|NA|TRBJ2-2
TGTGCCAGCAGCTTAGCGAAGGGGTTGGGCACCGGGGAGCTGTTTTTT
CASSLAKGLGTGELFF
>NA|TRBV20-1|TRBD1|TRBJ2-7
TGCAGTGCTAGCTACCCCACAGGGGGCAGCGAGCAGTACTTC
CSASYPTGGSEQYF
>few|TRBV20-1|TRBD1|TRBJ1-5
TGCAGTGCGGCTGGGACAGGCGGGAGTCAGCCCCAGCATTTT
CSAAGTGGSQPQHF
>NA|TRBV10-3|TRBD1|TRBJ1-5
TGTGCCATCAGTGCTAGAGCGGGACAGCGAAATCAGCCCCAGCATTTT
CAISARAGQRNQPQHF
>NA|TRBV6-5|TRBD1|TRBJ2-5
TGTGCCAGCAGACAGGGGACAGGGGCCCAGTACTTC
CASRQGTGAQYF
>few|TRBV15|NA|TRBJ2-7
TGTGCCACCAGCAGAGATCAAGGGGGGGCCTACGAGCAGTACTTC
CATSRDQGGAYEQYF
>NA|TRBV19|TRBD1|TRBJ2-2
TGTGCCAGTAGTACCCGGACAGGAGGGGAGCTGTTTTTT
CASSTRTGGELFF
>once|TRBV29-1|NA|TRBJ2-7
TGCAGCTCCCGGTCCAGGGACGAGCAGTACTTC
CSSRSRDEQYF
>once|TRBV7-9|TRBD2|TRBJ2-1
TGTGCCAGCAGCTCTGTAGCGGGACATGAGCAGTTCTTC
CASSSVAGHEQFF
>NA|TRBV24-1|TRBD1|TRBJ2-7
TGTGCCACCAGTGATGCCGGGACAGGGGGCAAAGATGGCTACGAGCAGTACTTC
CATSDAGTGGKDGYEQYF
>many|TRBV10-3|NA|TRBJ1-2
TGTGCCATCAGTGACAGTTGGGATGGCTACACCTTC
CAISDSWDGYTF
>many|TRBV7-8|NA|TRBJ1-2
TGTGCCAGCAGCTTCAACAGTGACGTAGGATATGGCTACACCTTC
CASSFNSDVGYGYTF
>NA|TRBV24-1|NA|TRBJ2-5
TGTGCCACCAGTGATTCATATAGGCACAATCAGCCCCAGTACTTC
CATSDSYRHNQPQYF
>NA|TRBV7-2|NA|TRBJ2-5
TGTGCCAGCGGGACGGGGAATGAGACCCAGTACTTC
CASGTGNETQYF
>many|TRBV7-8|NA|TRBJ2-7
TGTGCCAGCAGCTTACAGAGCTCCTACGAGCAGTACTTC
CASSLQSSYEQYF
>few|TRBV2|NA|TRBJ1-1
TGTGCCAGCAGTTTAAGTGTGTGGACTGAAGCTTTCTTT
CASSLSVWTEAFF
>NA|TRBV7-9|TRBD2|TRBJ2-7
TGTGCCAGCAGCTTGGGACTAGCGGGAGCAAAAGTTTACGAGCAGTACTTC
CASSLGLAGAKVYEQYF
>many|TRBV10-3|NA|TRBJ1-3
TGTGCCATCGGTGCCAGGGATGCTGGAAACACCATATATTTT
CAIGARDAGNTIYF
>many|TRBV15|NA|TRBJ2-2
TGTGCCACCAGCCCAGGGCTCACCGGGGAGCTGTTTTTT
CATSPGLTGELFF
>many|TRBV24-1|TRBD1|TRBJ1-2
TGTGCCACCAGTGATGGCAGGGGGGCTGTAGGAGGCTACACCTTC
CATSDGRGAVGGYTF
>many|TRBV7-8|TRBD1|TRBJ2-7
TGTGCCAGCAGCCCGGGACAGGGCTACGAGCAGTACTTC
CASSPGQGYEQYF
>NA|TRBV6-1|NA|TRBJ2-5
TGTGCCAGCAACAGAGGAGGACTCGGTGGGACCCAGTACTTC
CASNRGGLGGTQYF
>NA|TRBV10-3|NA|TRBJ2-7
TGTGCCCGGCGGGACGATTACGAGCAGTACTTC
CARRDDYEQYF
>few|TRBV7-9|NA|TRBJ1-1
TGTGCCAGCAGCTCGGGGGGCCTTGGAGCTTTCTTT
CASSSGGLGAFF
>NA|TRBV19|NA|TRBJ1-5
TGTGCCAGTAGTGCACAGCAAGAGACCCAGCATTTT
CASSAQQETQHF
>NA|TRBV2|TRBD1|TRBJ2-3
TGTGCCAGCAGACCCGGGACAGGGAGCACAGATACGCAGTATTTT
CASRPGTGSTDTQYF
>NA|TRBV20-1|TRBD2|TRBJ2-2
TGCAGTGCTAGGGCCCTAGCGGGAGGTAACACCGGGGAGCTGTTTTTT
CSARALAGGNTGELFF
>NA|TRBV7-2|NA|TRBJ2-7
TGTGCCAGCAGCTTCGGACCCATCTACGAGCAGTACTTC
CASSFGPIYEQYF
>NA|TRBV20-1|TRBD1|TRBJ2-7
TGCAGTGCGGCAAGGGGGCTACACGAGCAGTACTTC
CSAARGLHEQYF
>NA|TRBV9|TRBD1|TRBJ1-6
TGTGCCAGCAGTCGGGACAGGGGAACACCCCTCCACTTT
CASSRDRGTPLHF
>once|TRBV18|NA|TRBJ1-5
TGTGCCAGCTCACCGGGGAGATGGAGCAATCAGCCCCAGCATTTT
CASSPGRWSNQPQHF
>few|TRBV11-2|TRBD1|TRBJ1-1
TGTGCCAGCAGCCCAGGGACAGGGGGCAAAGCTTTCTTT
CASSPGTGGKAFF
>few|TRBV5-4|NA|TRBJ1-4
TGCGCCAGCAGCCTTCGGGGAACAGTAAATGAAAAACTGTTTTTT
CASSLRGTVNEKLFF